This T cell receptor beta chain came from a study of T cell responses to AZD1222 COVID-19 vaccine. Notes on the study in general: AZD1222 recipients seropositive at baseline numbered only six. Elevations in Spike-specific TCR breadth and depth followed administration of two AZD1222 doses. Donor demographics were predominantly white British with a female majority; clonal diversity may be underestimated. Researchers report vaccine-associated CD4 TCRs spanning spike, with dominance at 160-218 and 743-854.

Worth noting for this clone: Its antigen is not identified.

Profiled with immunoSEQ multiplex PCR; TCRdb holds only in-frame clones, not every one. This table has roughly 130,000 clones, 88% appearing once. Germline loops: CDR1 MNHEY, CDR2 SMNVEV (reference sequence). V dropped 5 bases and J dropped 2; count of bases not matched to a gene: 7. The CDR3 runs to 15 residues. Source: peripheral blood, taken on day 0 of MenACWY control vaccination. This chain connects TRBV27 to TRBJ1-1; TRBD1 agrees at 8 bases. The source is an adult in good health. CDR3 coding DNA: TGTGCCAGCAGTCCCGGACAGGGAGAAAACACTGAAGCTTTCTTT. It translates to CASSPGQGENTEAFF.